The sequence of this T cell receptor beta chain was determined in a study of cytomegalovirus exposure and HLA in healthy donors. The germline CDR1 and CDR2 sequences are MDHEN and SYDVKM. Trimming left V 2 bases short and J 7 bases short, with 11 bases between. The CDR3 is 13 residues long. PCR used 60 Vbeta primers and 13 Jbeta primers. The protocol was immunoSEQ multiplex PCR, while the TCRdb copy is restricted to in-frame clones and leaves out a portion. The table includes 150,000 to 250,000 clones, roughly 79% detected once. The source of this sequence is a man younger than 45 in good health and CMV-seronegative. The sample consisted of PBMCs. The chain is built from TRBV28 and TRBJ1-2; TRBD1 is a possible D gene (5 bases). The CDR3 here is CASSLRQRSGYTF. The CDR3 DNA sequence: TGTGCCAGCAGTTTACGACAGAGGTCTGGCTACACCTTC.